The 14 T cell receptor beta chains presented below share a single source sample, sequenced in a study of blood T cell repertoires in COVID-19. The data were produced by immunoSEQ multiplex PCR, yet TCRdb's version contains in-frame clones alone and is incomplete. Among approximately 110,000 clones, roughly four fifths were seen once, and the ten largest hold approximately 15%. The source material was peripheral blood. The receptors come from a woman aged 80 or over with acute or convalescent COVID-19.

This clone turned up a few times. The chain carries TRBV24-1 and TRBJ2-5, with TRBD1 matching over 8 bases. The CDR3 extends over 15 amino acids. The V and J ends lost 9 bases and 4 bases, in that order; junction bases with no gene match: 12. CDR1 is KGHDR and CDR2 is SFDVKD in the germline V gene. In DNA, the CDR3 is TGTGCCACCCAGGGGGCAGGGGTGGTGCCAGAGACCCAGTACTTC. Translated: CATQGAGVVPETQYF.

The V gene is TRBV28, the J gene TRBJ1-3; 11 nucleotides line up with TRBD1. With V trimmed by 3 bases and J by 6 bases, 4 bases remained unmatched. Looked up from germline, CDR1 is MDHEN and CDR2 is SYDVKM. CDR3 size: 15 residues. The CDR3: CASSFLGQGANTIYF. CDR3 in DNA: TGTGCCAGCAGTTTCCTCGGACAGGGGGCAAACACCATATATTTT. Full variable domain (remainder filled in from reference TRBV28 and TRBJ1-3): DVKVTQSSRYLVKRTGEKVFLECVQDMDHENMFWYRQDPGLGLRLIYFSYDVKMKEKGDIPEGYSVSREKKERFSLILESASTNQTSMYLCASSFLGQGANTIYFGEGSWLTVV.

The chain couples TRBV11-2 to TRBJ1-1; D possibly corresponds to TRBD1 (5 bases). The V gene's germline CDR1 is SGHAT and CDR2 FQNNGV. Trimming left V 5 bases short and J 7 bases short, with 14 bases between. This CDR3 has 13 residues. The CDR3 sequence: CASSPREGLEAFF. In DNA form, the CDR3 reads TGTGCCAGCAGCCCCCGTGAGGGACTTGAAGCTTTCTTT. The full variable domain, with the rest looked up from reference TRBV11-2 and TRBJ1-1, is EAGVAQSPRYKIIEKRQSVAFWCNPISGHATLYWYQQILGQGPKLLIQFQNNGVVDDSQLPKDRFSAERLKGVDSTLKIQPAKLEDSAVYLCASSPREGLEAFFGQGTRLTVV.

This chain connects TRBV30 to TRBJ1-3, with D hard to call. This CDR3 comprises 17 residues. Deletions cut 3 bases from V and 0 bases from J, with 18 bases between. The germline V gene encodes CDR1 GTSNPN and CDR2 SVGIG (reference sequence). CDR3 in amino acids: CAWRPGGPESSGNTIYF. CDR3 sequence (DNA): TGTGCCTGGAGGCCGGGAGGGCCCGAATCCTCTGGAAACACCATATATTTT. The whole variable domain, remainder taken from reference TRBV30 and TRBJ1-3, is SQTIHQWPATLVQPVGSPLSLECTVEGTSNPNLYWYRQAAGRGLQLLFYSVGIGQISSEVPQNLSASRPQDRQFILSSKKLLLSDSGFYLCAWRPGGPESSGNTIYFGEGSWLTVV.

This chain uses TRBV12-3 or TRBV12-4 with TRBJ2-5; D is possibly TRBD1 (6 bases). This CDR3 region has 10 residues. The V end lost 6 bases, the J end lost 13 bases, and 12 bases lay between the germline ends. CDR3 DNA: TGTGCCAGCAGCCGAGACAGGCCGTACTTC. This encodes CASSRDRPYF.

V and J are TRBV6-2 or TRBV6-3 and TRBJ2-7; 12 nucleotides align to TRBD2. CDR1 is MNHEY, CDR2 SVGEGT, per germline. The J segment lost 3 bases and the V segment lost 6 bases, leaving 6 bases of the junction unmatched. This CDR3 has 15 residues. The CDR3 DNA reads TGTGCCAGCAGCCTATGGACTAGCGGGAACTACGAGCAGTACTTC. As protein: CASSLWTSGNYEQYF.

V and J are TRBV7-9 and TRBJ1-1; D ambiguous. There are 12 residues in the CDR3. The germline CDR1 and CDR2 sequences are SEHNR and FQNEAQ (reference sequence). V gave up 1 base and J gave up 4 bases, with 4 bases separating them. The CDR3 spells CASSLGATEAFF. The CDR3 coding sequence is TGTGCCAGCAGCTTAGGGGCCACTGAAGCTTTCTTT.

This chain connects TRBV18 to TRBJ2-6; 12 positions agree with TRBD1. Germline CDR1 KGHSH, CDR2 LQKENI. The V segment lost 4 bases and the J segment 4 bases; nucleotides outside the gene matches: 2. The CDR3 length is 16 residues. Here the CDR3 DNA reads TGTGCCAGCTCACAGGGACAGGGGGCCGGGGCCAACGTCCTGACTTTC. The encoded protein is CASSQGQGAGANVLTF.

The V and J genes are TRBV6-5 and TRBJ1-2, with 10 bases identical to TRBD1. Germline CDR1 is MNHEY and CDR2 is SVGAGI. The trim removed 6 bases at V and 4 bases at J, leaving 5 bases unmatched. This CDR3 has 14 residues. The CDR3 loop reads CASRRQGAIYGYTF. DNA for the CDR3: TGTGCCAGCAGACGACAGGGGGCTATCTATGGCTACACCTTC.

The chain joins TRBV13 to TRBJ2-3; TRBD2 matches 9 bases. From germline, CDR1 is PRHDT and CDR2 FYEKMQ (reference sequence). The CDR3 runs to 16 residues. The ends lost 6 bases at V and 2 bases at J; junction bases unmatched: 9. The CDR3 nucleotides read TGTGCCAGCAGGGCCGGGACTAGCATAGACACAGATACGCAGTATTTT. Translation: CASRAGTSIDTDTQYF.

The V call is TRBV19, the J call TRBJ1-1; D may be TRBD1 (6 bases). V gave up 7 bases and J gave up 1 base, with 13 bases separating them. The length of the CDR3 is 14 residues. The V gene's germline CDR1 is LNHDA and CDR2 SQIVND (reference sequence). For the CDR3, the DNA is TGTGCCAGTAACTCTCCGGGACAGAACACTGAAGCTTTCTTT. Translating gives CASNSPGQNTEAFF.

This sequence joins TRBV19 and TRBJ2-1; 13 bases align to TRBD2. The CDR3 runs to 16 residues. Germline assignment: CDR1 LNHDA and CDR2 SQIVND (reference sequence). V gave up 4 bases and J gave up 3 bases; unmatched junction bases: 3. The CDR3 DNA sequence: TGTGCCAGTAGTACACTAGCGGGAGGGGTCTACAATGAGCAGTTCTTC. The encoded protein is CASSTLAGGVYNEQFF. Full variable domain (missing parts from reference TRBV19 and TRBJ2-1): DGGITQSPKYLFRKEGQNVTLSCEQNLNHDAMYWYRQDPGQGLRLIYYSQIVNDFQKGDIAEGYSVSREKKESFPLTVTSAQKNPTAFYLCASSTLAGGVYNEQFFGPGTRLTVL.

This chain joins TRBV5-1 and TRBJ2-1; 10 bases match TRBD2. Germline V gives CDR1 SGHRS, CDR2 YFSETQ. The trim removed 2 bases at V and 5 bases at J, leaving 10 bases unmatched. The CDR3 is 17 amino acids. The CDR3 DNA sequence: TGCGCCAGCAGCTTCCTTTTAGCGGGGGGCACGCACAATGAGCAGTTCTTC. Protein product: CASSFLLAGGTHNEQFF.

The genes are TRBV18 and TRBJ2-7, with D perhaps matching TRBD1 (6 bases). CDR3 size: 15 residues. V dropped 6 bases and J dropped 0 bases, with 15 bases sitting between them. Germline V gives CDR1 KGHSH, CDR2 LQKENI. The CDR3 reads CASSLGGQSSYEQYV. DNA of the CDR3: TGTGCCAGCTCCCTCGGCGGACAGAGCTCCTACGAGCAGTACGTC.